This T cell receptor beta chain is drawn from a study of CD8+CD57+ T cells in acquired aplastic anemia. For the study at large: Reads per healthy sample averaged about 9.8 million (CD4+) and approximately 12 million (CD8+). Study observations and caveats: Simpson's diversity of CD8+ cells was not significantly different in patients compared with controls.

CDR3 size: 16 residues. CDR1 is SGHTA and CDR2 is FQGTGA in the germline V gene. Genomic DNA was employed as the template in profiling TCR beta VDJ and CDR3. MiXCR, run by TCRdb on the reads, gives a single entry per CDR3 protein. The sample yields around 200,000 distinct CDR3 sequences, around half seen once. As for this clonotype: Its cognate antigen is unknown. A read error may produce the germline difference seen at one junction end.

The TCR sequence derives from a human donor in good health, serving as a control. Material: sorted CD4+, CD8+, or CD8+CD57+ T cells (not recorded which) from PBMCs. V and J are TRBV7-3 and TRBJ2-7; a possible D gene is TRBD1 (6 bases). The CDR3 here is CASSLLTRGTHYGQYF. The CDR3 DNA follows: TGTGCCAGCAGCTTATTGACAAGGGGGACGCACTACGGGCAGTACTTC.